This record covers a single T cell receptor beta chain. Total RNA, at least 5.5 micrograms per sample, came from PBMCs. The data stem from a study of blood T cells in healthy people across ages. This CDR3 has 15 residues. V gave up 6 bases and J gave up 1 base; unmatched junction bases: 6. Using a J-beta primer mix together with a sample-barcoded 5' primer, a second PCR was run for about 6 to 12 cycles. Via MiXCR, TCRdb re-called the 5' RACE reads, giving one row per CDR3 protein. This table holds roughly 700,000 distinct CDR3 sequences, about 30% found once. The TCR was taken from a woman of 80 years or more in good health. Sequenced sample: blood. The chain joins TRBV12-3 or TRBV12-4 to TRBJ2-3, with 8 nucleotides matching TRBD1. Here the CDR3 reads CASSKTGDGTDTQYF. As DNA, the CDR3 is TGTGCCAGCAGCAAGACAGGGGACGGCACAGATACGCAGTATTTT.